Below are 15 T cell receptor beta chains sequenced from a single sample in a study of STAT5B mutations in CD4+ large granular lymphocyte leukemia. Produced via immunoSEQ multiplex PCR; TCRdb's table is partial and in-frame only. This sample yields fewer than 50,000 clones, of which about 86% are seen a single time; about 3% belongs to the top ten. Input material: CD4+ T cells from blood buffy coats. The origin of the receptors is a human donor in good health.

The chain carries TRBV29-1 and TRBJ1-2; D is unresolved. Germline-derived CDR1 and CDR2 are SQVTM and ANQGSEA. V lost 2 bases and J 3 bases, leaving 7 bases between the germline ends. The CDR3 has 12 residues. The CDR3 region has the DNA TGCAGCGTTGAACGTAGGGACTATGGCTACACCTTC. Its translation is CSVERRDYGYTF. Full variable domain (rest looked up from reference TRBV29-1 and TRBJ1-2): SAVISQKPSRDICQRGTSLTIQCQVDSQVTMMFWYRQQPGQSLTLIATANQGSEATYESGFVIDKFPISRPNLTFSTLTVSNMSPEDSSIYLCSVERRDYGYTFGSGTRLTVV.

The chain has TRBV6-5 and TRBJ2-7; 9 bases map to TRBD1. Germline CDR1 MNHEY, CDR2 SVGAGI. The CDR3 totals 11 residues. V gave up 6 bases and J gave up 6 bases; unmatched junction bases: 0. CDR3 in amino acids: CASRTGGEQYF. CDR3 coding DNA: TGTGCCAGCAGGACAGGGGGCGAGCAGTACTTC.

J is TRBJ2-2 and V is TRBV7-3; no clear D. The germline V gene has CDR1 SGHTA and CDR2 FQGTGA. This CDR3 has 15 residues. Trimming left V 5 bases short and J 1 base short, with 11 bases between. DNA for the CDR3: TGTGCCAGCAGCACGCTACCTCAGAACACCGGGGAGCTGTTTTTT. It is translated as CASSTLPQNTGELFF.

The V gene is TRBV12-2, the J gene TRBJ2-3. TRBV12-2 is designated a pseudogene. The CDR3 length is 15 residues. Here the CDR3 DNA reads TGTGCAAGTCGCTTCCGTCGGATAACGCGTGATACGCAGTATTTT. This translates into CASRFRRITRDTQYF.

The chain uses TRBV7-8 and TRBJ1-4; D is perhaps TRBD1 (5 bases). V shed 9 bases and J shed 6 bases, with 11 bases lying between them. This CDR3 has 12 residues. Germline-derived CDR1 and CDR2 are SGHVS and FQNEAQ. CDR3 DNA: TGTGCCAGTCGGGACGGGTATGAAAAACTGTTTTTT. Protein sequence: CASRDGYEKLFF.

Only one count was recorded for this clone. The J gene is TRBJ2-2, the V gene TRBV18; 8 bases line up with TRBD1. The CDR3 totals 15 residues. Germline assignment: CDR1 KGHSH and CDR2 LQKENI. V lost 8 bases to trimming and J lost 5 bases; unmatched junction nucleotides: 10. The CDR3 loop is CASANDRGRTGELFF. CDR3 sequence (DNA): TGTGCCAGCGCAAATGACAGGGGCAGAACCGGGGAGCTGTTTTTT.

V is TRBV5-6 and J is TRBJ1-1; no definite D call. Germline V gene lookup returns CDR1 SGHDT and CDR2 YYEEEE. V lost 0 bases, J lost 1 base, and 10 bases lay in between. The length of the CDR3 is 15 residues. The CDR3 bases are TGTGCCAGCAGCTTGGTCGGGTACGAGAACACTGAAGCTTTCTTT. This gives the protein CASSLVGYENTEAFF.

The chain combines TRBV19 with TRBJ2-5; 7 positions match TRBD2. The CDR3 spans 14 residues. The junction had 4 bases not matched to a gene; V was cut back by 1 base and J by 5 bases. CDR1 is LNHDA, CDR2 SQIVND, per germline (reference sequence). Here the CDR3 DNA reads TGTGCCAGTAGTATAGCGGGGGGACTGGAGACCCAGTACTTC. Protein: CASSIAGGLETQYF.

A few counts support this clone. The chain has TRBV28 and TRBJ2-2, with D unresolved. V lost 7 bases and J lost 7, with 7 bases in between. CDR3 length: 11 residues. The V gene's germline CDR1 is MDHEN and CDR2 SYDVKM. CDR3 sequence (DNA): TGTGCCAGCACCTTGTTCGGGGAGCTGTTTTTT. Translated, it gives CASTLFGELFF.

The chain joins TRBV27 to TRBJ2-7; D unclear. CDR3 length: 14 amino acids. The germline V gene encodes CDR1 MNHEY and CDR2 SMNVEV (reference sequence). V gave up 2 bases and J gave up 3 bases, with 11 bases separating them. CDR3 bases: TGTGCCAGCAGTTTAAATCCGACGGACTACGAGCAGTACTTC. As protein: CASSLNPTDYEQYF.

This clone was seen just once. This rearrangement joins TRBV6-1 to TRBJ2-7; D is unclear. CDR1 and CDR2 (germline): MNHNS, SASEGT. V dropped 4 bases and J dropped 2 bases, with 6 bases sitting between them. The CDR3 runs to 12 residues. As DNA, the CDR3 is TGTGCCAGCAGTGCTACAGCCTACGAGCAGTACTTC. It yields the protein CASSATAYEQYF.

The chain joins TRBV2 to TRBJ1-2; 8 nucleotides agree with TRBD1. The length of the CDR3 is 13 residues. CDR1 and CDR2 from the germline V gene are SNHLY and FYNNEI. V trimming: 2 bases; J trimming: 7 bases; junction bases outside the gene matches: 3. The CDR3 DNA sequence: TGTGCCAGCAGTGAACAGGGGGCCTCTGGCTACACCTTC. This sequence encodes CASSEQGASGYTF.

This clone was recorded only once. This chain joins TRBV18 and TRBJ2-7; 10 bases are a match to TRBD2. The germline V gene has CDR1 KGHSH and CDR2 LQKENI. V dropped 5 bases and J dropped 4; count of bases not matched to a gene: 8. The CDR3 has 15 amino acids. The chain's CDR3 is CASSSPSGGRYEQYF. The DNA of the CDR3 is TGTGCCAGCTCATCCCCTAGCGGGGGCCGTTACGAGCAGTACTTC. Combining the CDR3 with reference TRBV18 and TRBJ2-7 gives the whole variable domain NAGVMQNPRHLVRRRGQEARLRCSPMKGHSHVYWYRQLPEEGLKFMVYLQKENIIDESGMPKERFSAEFPKEGPSILRIQQVVRGDSAAYFCASSSPSGGRYEQYFGPGTRLTVT.

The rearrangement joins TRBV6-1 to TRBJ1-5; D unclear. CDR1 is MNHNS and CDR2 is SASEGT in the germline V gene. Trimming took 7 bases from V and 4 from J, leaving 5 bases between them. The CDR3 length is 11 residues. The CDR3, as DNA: TGTGCCAGCAAGAATAATCAGCCCCAGCATTTT. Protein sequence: CASKNNQPQHF.

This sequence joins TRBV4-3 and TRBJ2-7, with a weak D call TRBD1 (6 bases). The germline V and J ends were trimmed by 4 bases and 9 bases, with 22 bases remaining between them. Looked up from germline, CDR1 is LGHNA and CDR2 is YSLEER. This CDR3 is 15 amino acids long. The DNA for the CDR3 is TGCGCCAGCAGCCCAACCCAGGGGTTCTTGAGTAGGCAGTACTTC. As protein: CASSPTQGFLSRQYF.